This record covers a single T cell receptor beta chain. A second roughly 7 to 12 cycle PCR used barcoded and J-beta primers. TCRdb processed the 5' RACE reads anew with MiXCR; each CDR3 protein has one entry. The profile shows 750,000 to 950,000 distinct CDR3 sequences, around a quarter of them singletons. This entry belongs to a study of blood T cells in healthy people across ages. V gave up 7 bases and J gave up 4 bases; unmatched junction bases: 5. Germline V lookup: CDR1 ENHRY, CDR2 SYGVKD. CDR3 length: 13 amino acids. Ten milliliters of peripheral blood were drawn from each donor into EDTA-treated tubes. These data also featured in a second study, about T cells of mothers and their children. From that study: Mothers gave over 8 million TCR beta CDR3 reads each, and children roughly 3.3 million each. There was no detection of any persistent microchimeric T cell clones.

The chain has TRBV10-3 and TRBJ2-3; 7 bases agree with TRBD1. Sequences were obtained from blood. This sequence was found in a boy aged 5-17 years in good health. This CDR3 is CAINSQGPDTQYF. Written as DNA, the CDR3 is TGTGCCATCAATTCACAGGGGCCAGATACGCAGTATTTT.